This T cell receptor (beta chain) was captured by sequencing in a study of regulatory T cells in long-lasting Graves disease. Study at large: Those Graves' patients who were newly diagnosed had been on antithyroid drugs under 3 months.

Ten or more counts support this clonotype. No antigen is known for it. Study observations and caveats: Sample size, which was small, may have reduced accuracy.

The time point is: newly diagnosed GD, antithyroid drugs for less than 3 months. RNA isolated from PBMCs was used to make the TCR library. Germline loops: CDR1 SGHRS, CDR2 YFSETQ. The CDR3 runs to 14 residues. V was shortened by 2 bases and J by 5 bases, with 12 bases between the two germline ends. CDR3-region Arm-PCR and iRepertoire HTBI primers produced the TCR beta libraries. Each CDR3 protein is one row after TCRdb ran MiXCR on the multiplex PCR reads. The data show about 400,000 distinct CDR3 sequences, with 15% seen just once and about 8.2% held by the top ten. These data were also reused for a study on T cells in Graves' hyperthyroidism and ophthalmopathy. From that paper: Blood also contained most expanded thyroid clonotypes above 0.001.

The clonotype was recovered from a woman between 35 and 50 years old with Graves disease. This rearrangement joins TRBV5-1 to TRBJ2-3, with D possibly TRBD2 on 6 matching bases. Sequences were derived from peripheral blood mononuclear cells (PBMCs), sampled at new diagnosis, from a patient treated with antithyroid drugs. The CDR3 sequence: CASSFFGRGDTQYF. The DNA of the CDR3 is TGCGCCAGCAGCTTTTTCGGGAGAGGAGATACGCAGTATTTT. Complete variable domain (other parts from reference TRBV5-1 and TRBJ2-3): KAGVTQTPRYLIKTRGQQVTLSCSPISGHRSVSWYQQTPGQGLQFLFEYFSETQRNKGNFPGRFSGRQFSNSRSEMNVSTLELGDSALYLCASSFFGRGDTQYFGPGTRLTVL.